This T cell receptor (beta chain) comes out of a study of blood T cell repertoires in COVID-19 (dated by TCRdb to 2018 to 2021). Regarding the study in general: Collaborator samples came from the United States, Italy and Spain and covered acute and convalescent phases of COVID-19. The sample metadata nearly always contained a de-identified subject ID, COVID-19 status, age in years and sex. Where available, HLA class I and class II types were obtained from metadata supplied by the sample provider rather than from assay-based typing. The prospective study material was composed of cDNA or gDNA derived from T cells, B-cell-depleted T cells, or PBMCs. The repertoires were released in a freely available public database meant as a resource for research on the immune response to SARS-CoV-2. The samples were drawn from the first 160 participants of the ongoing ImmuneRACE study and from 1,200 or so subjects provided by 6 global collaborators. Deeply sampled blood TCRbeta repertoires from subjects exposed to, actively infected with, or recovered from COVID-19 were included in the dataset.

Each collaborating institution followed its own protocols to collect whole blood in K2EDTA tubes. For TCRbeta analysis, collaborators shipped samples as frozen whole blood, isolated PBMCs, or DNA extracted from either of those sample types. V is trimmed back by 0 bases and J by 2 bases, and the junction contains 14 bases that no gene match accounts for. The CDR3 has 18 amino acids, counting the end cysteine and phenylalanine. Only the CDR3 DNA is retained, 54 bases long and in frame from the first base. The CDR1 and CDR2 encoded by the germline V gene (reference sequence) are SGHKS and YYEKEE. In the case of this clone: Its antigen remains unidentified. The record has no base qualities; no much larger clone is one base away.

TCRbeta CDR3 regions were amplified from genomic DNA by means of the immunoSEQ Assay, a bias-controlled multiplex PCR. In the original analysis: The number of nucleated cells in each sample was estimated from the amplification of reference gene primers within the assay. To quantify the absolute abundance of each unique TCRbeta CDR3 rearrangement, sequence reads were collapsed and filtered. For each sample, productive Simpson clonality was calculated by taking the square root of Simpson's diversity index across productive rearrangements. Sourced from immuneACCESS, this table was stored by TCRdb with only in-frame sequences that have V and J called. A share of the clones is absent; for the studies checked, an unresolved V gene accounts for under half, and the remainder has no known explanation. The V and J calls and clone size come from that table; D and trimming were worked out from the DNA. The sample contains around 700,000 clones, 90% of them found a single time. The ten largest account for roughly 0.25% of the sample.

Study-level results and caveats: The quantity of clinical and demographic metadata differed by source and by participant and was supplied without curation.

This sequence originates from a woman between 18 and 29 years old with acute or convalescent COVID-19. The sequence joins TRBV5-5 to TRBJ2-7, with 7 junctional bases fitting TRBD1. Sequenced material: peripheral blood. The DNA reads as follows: TGTGCCAGCAGCTTGGATTGGACAGGCGAGACCATTGCCTACGAGCAGTACTTC. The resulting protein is CASSLDWTGETIAYEQYF.